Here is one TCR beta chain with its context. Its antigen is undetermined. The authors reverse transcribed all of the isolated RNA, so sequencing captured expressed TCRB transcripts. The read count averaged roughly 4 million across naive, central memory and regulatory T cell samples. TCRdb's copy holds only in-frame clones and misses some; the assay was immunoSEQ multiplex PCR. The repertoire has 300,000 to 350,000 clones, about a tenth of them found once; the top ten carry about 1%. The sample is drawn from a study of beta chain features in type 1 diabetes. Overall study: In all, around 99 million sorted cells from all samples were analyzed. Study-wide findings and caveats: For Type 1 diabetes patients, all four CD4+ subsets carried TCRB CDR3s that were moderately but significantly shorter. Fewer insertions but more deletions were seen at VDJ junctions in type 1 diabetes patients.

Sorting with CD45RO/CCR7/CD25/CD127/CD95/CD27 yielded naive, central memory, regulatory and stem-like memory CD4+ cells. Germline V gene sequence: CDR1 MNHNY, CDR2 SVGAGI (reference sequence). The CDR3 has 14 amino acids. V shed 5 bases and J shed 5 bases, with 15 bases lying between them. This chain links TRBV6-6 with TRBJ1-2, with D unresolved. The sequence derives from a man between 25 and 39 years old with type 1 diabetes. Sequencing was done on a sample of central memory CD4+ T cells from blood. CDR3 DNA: TGTGCCAGCAGTGACGACCTGGGTGATTATGGCTACACCTTC. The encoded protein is CASSDDLGDYGYTF.